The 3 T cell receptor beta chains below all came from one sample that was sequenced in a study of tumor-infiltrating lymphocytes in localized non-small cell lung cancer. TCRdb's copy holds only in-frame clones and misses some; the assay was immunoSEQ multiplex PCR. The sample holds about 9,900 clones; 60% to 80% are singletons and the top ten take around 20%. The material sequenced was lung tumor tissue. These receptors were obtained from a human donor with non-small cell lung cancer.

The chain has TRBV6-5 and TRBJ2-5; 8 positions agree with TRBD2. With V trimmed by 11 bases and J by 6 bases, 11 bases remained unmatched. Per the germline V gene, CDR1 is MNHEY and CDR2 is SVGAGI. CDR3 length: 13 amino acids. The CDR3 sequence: CASRGEGGKTQYF. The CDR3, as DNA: TGTGCCTCGCGGGGGGAGGGAGGAAAGACCCAGTACTTC.

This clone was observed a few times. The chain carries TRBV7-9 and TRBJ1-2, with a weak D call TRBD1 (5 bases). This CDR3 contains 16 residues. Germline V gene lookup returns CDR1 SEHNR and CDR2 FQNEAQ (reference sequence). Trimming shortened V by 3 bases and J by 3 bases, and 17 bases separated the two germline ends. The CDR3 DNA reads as TGTGCCAGCAGCTTGGCCGGGACCTTGGGGGACTATGGCTACACCTTC. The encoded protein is CASSLAGTLGDYGYTF.

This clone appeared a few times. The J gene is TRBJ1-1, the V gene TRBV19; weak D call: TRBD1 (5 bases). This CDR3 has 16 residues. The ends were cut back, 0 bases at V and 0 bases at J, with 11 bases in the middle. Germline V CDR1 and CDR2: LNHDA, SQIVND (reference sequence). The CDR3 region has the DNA TGTGCCAGTAGTATAGACGCGGGACGAGTGAACACTGAAGCTTTCTTT. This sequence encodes CASSIDAGRVNTEAFF.